These 22 T cell receptor beta chains were all obtained from the same sample, sequenced in a study of blood T cell repertoires in COVID-19. Sequencing was performed with immunoSEQ multiplex PCR; in TCRdb, only in-frame clones are kept and a portion is missing. The sample lists fewer than 400,000 clones; around 90% were seen once. Sequences were obtained from PBMCs or T cells enriched from blood (not recorded which). The source is a woman aged 18-29 years who had recovered from COVID-19.

The chain has TRBV19 and TRBJ2-7; 7 bases map to TRBD1. The CDR3 is made up of 13 amino acids. J was trimmed by 2 bases and V by 7 bases; bases with no gene match: 5. Germline CDR1 LNHDA, CDR2 SQIVND (reference sequence). The chain's CDR3 is CASTETGTYEQYF. CDR3 in DNA: TGTGCCAGTACCGAGACAGGGACCTACGAGCAGTACTTC.

Only a few counts were recorded for this clone. The chain recombines TRBV5-1 with TRBJ1-4; D is ambiguous. From germline, CDR1 is SGHRS and CDR2 YFSETQ. V lost 1 base to trimming and J lost 6 bases, with 10 bases between them. This CDR3 comprises 14 residues. CDR3 residues: CASSLLGSDEKLFF. CDR3 nucleotides: TGCGCCAGCAGCTTGCTCGGGAGTGATGAAAAACTGTTTTTT. Supplemented by reference TRBV5-1 and TRBJ1-4, the full variable domain reads KAGVTQTPRYLIKTRGQQVTLSCSPISGHRSVSWYQQTPGQGLQFLFEYFSETQRNKGNFPGRFSGRQFSNSRSEMNVSTLELGDSALYLCASSLLGSDEKLFFGSGTQLSVL.

The genes are TRBV6-2 or TRBV6-3 and TRBJ2-7; a possible D gene is TRBD1 (7 bases). The V end lost 5 bases, the J end lost 6 bases, and 14 bases lay between the germline ends. The CDR3 runs 13 residues. The V gene's germline CDR1 is MNHEY and CDR2 SVGEGT. CDR3: CASSLRQGGEQYF. The DNA for the CDR3 is TGTGCCAGCAGTCTAAGACAGGGAGGCGAGCAGTACTTC.

This chain uses TRBV18 with TRBJ1-4, with D perhaps matching TRBD1 (5 bases). V lost 4 bases and J lost 7, with 19 bases in between. This CDR3 is built from 16 residues. The germline gives CDR1 KGHSH, CDR2 LQKENI. The CDR3 DNA sequence: TGTGCCAGCTCACGACTGAGGACGCCACAGGTTGAAAAACTGTTTTTT. This encodes CASSRLRTPQVEKLFF.

The chain employs TRBV27 and TRBJ1-4; possibly TRBD1 for D (5 bases). The CDR3 spans 14 residues. V was cut by 5 bases and J by 8 bases, with 15 bases left in between. The germline V gene has CDR1 MNHEY and CDR2 SMNVEV (reference sequence). CDR3 sequence (DNA): TGTGCCAGCAGTGACCGCGGGGGTTGGGAAAAACTGTTTTTT. It yields the protein CASSDRGGWEKLFF.

The CDR3 bases are TGTGCCAGCCGCGGCCCCAGCACAGATACGCAGTATTTT. Amino acid sequence: CASRGPSTDTQYF. The chain carries TRBV28 and TRBJ2-3; D unclear. Germline CDR1 MDHEN, CDR2 SYDVKM. Deletions cut 8 bases from V and 0 bases from J, with 9 bases between. This CDR3 spans 13 amino acids.

This clone was detected only a few times. V and J are TRBV27 and TRBJ1-4; TRBD1 is a possible D gene (6 bases). Trimming took off 4 bases at V and 0 bases at J, with 9 bases between the two ends. Germline CDR1 is MNHEY and CDR2 is SMNVEV (reference sequence). The CDR3 has 15 amino acids. CDR3 loop: CASSSYRATNEKLFF. CDR3 DNA sequence: TGTGCCAGCAGTTCGTACAGGGCAACTAATGAAAAACTGTTTTTT.

This clone was seen once. The rearrangement uses TRBV3-1 (or the pseudogene TRBV3-2) and TRBJ1-3, with TRBD1 as a possible D gene (6 bases). Germline V gene lookup returns CDR1 LGHDT and CDR2 YNNKEL (reference sequence). The CDR3 is 15 amino acids. V was cut by 4 bases and J by 2 bases, with 12 bases left in between. CDR3 loop: CASSPAQGAGNTIYF. CDR3 nucleotides: TGTGCCAGCAGCCCGGCACAGGGCGCTGGAAACACCATATATTTT.

The rearrangement links TRBV5-1 to TRBJ2-7, with 7 bases lining up with TRBD1. This CDR3 comprises 14 residues. V gave up 7 bases and J gave up 6 bases; unmatched junction bases: 13. CDR1 SGHRS and CDR2 YFSETQ come from the germline V gene. The CDR3 nucleotides read TGCGCCAGCGGCTACGCCGGGACAGCAGGCGAGCAGTACTTC. This sequence encodes CASGYAGTAGEQYF.

Comments on this clone: Other DNA sequences in the sample encode the same CDR3. The V and J genes are TRBV5-5 and TRBJ2-1; D may be TRBD2 (6 bases). CDR3 length: 13 amino acids. Trimming removed 4 bases at V and 4 bases at J, with 9 bases between. Germline CDR1 reads SGHKS; CDR2 reads YYEKEE (reference sequence). CDR3 nucleotide sequence: TGTGCCAGCAGCCCGGGACTTTACAATGAGCAGTTCTTC. Encoded protein: CASSPGLYNEQFF.

The chain links TRBV7-3 to TRBJ1-6; D is undetermined. Deletions cut 2 bases from V and 7 bases from J, with 12 bases between. The length of the CDR3 is 15 residues. Germline V gene lookup returns CDR1 SGHTA and CDR2 FQGTGA. CDR3 protein: CASSLGGAGNSPLHF. The CDR3 region has the DNA TGTGCCAGCAGCTTAGGTGGCGCCGGGAATTCACCCCTCCACTTT. Combining the CDR3 with reference TRBV7-3 and TRBJ1-6 gives the whole variable domain GAGVSQTPSNKVTEKGKYVELRCDPISGHTALYWYRQSLGQGPEFLIYFQGTGAADDSGLPNDRFFAVRPEGSVSTLKIQRTERGDSAVYLCASSLGGAGNSPLHFGNGTRLTVT.

This sequence joins TRBV14 and TRBJ1-1; possible D gene TRBD1, 5 bases. Trimming stripped 0 bases from V and 0 bases from J, with 11 bases between. The CDR3 length is 16 residues. Germline loops: CDR1 SGHDN, CDR2 FVKESK. The CDR3 region has the DNA TGTGCCAGCAGCCAAGACGCCTGGGGCATGAACACTGAAGCTTTCTTT. This encodes CASSQDAWGMNTEAFF.

The chain has TRBV6-6 and TRBJ2-7, with D perhaps TRBD1 (6 bases). Germline CDR1 is MNHNY and CDR2 is SVGAGI (reference sequence). V was cut by 5 bases and J by 1 base, with 15 bases left in between. The CDR3 contains 15 residues. The CDR3 sequence is CASSPPGHLSYEQYF. The CDR3 nucleotides are TGTGCCAGCAGTCCTCCGGGACATCTTTCCTACGAGCAGTACTTC.

The genes are TRBV27 and TRBJ2-5; 9 bases fit TRBD1. CDR3 size: 15 residues. J was trimmed by 5 bases and V by 4 bases; bases with no gene match: 8. Per the germline V gene, CDR1 is MNHEY and CDR2 is SMNVEV (reference sequence). The CDR3: CASSSLTGGVETQYF. The CDR3 bases are TGTGCCAGCAGTTCTCTGACAGGGGGGGTGGAGACCCAGTACTTC.

The chain couples TRBV10-3 to TRBJ2-5; maybe TRBD1 (6 bases). Germline-derived CDR1 and CDR2 are ENHRY and SYGVKD. CDR3 length equals 16 residues. Trimming cost V 0 bases and J 4 bases, with 15 bases left between them. The CDR3 loop reads CAISESGGTGTETQYF. CDR3 bases: TGTGCCATCAGTGAGTCAGGAGGAACAGGGACAGAGACCCAGTACTTC.

V gene TRBV10-3 combines with J gene TRBJ2-7; 7 positions agree with TRBD2. Germline V gene sequence: CDR1 ENHRY, CDR2 SYGVKD. The ends lost 4 bases at V and 0 bases at J; junction bases unmatched: 3. CDR3 length equals 14 residues. The CDR3 here is CAISAGGRSYEQYF. Here the CDR3 DNA reads TGTGCCATCAGTGCGGGAGGACGCTCCTACGAGCAGTACTTC.

In the case of this clone: Other nucleotide sequences in the sample specify the same CDR3. V gene TRBV5-4 combines with J gene TRBJ1-6; possibly TRBD1 for D (6 bases). Trimming cost V 4 bases and J 7 bases, with 12 bases left between them. Looked up from germline, CDR1 is SGHNT and CDR2 is YYREEE (reference sequence). This CDR3 has 14 amino acids. The CDR3 reads CASSLTGGNSPLHF. The CDR3 bases are TGTGCCAGCAGCCTGACAGGTGGAAATTCACCCCTCCACTTT. The full variable domain, its missing parts supplied by reference TRBV5-4 and TRBJ1-6, is ETGVTQSPTHLIKTRGQQVTLRCSSQSGHNTVSWYQQALGQGPQFIFQYYREEENGRGNFPPRFSGLQFPNYSSELNVNALELDDSALYLCASSLTGGNSPLHFGNGTRLTVT.

The chain employs TRBV9 and TRBJ2-3; TRBD2 matches at 9 bases. CDR1 is SGDLS and CDR2 is YYNGEE in the germline V gene. Trimming removed 5 bases from V and 0 bases from J; junction bases left unmatched: 4. The length of the CDR3 is 15 residues. CDR3 amino acids: CASSGTSGSTDTQYF. In DNA, the CDR3 is TGTGCCAGCAGTGGAACTAGCGGGAGCACAGATACGCAGTATTTT.

This rearrangement joins TRBV28 to TRBJ2-7; 8 bases fit TRBD2. The CDR3 is made up of 15 amino acids. The V gene's germline CDR1 is MDHEN and CDR2 SYDVKM. Trimming cost V 9 bases and J 0 bases; bases outside gene matches: 10. Here the CDR3 reads CARRGGRRSSYEQYF. As DNA, the CDR3 is TGTGCCAGACGGGGGGGACGGAGGTCCTCCTACGAGCAGTACTTC.

The V and J genes are TRBV5-6 and TRBJ1-6; tentatively, D is TRBD1 (5 bases). Germline CDR1 and CDR2: SGHDT and YYEEEE. Deletions cut 4 bases from V and 7 bases from J, with 18 bases between. The CDR3 length is 16 residues. CDR3 bases: TGTGCCAGCAGCCTGGGGTTGGGACTGAGAAATTCACCCCTCCACTTT. It yields the protein CASSLGLGLRNSPLHF.

For the CDR3, the DNA is TGTGCCAGCAGCCCATCTAGCGGGAGAAAAAGGCAGTTCTTC. Translating it yields CASSPSSGRKRQFF. The chain has TRBV7-2 and TRBJ2-1, with 10 bases aligning to TRBD2. The CDR3 extends over 14 amino acids. V lost 5 bases and J lost 12; bases outside the gene matches: 10. Germline-derived CDR1 and CDR2 are SGHTA and FQGNSA.

The chain combines TRBV2 with TRBJ2-2, with 7 positions matching TRBD2. V was pared by 6 bases and J by 3 bases, with 10 bases of the junction left unmatched. The CDR3 runs to 16 residues. Per germline, CDR1 SNHLY and CDR2 FYNNEI. The CDR3 spells CASSFETSRHTGELFF. CDR3 bases: TGTGCCAGCAGCTTTGAGACTAGCAGGCACACCGGGGAGCTGTTTTTT.